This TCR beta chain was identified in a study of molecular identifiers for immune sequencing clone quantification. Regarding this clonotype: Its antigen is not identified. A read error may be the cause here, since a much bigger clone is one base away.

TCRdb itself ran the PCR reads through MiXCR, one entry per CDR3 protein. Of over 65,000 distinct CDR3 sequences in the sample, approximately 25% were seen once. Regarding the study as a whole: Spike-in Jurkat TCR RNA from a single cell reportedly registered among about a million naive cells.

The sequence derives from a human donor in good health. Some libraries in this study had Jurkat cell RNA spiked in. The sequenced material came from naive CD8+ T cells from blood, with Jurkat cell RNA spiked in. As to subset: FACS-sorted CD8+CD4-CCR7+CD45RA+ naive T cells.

For the CDR3, the DNA is TGCAGTGCTAGAGATCTTACAGTAGCGAGCACCTACAATGAGCAGTTCTTC. Protein sequence: CSARDLTVASTYNEQFF. V usage is TRBV20-1 and J usage is TRBJ2-1; maybe TRBD2 (5 bases). CDR1 is DFQATT and CDR2 is SNEGSKA in the germline V gene (reference sequence). The CDR3 runs to 17 residues. Trimming took 0 bases from V and 2 from J, leaving 17 bases between them.